These 5 T cell receptor beta chains originate from one sample sequenced in a study of T-cell memory formation after mild COVID-19. TCRdb ran MiXCR on the 5' RACE reads and lists one entry per CDR3 protein. The sample includes about 250,000 distinct CDR3 sequences, roughly 14% of them seen just once. Sequenced: PBMCs or a T cell subset sorted from them (not recorded which). The source of these receptors is an adult woman who had mild COVID-19 (a few samples of this study predate the infection). Cell type and time point are not known.

This chain joins TRBV29-1 and TRBJ1-2, with D perhaps matching TRBD1 (5 bases). Trimming left V 7 bases short and J 5 bases short, with 17 bases between. The CDR3 has 13 amino acids. Per the germline V gene, CDR1 is SQVTM and CDR2 is ANQGSEA. The CDR3: CSAGRRESYGYTF. The CDR3 nucleotides read TGCAGCGCCGGCCGCAGGGAGAGTTATGGCTACACCTTC.

The CDR3 nucleotides read TGTGCTATCAGCTTAGTTAGGAGCAGTGAGCAGTTCTTC. Translating it yields CAISLVRSSEQFF. The chain uses TRBV7-7 and TRBJ2-1; D not certain. Germline-derived CDR1 and CDR2 are SSHAT and FNYEAQ (reference sequence). This CDR3 is 13 amino acids long.

This clonotype was found many times. V is TRBV7-2 and J is TRBJ2-1; 13 bases are shared with TRBD2. Germline assignment: CDR1 SGHTA and CDR2 FQGNSA. There are 14 residues in the CDR3. Germline trimming cut 6 bases from V and 10 bases from J; bases unmatched to any gene: 6. Here the CDR3 reads CASRRTSGSAEQFF. DNA of the CDR3: TGTGCCAGCAGGCGGACTAGCGGGAGTGCGGAGCAGTTCTTC.

V gene TRBV19 combines with J gene TRBJ2-1; D is uncertain. This CDR3 is 11 amino acids long. CDR1 LNHDA and CDR2 SQIVND come from the germline V gene (reference sequence). V was clipped by 3 bases and J by 10 bases, with 7 bases between them. The CDR3: CASSILREQFF. The CDR3 nucleotides read TGTGCCAGTAGTATCCTTCGAGAGCAGTTCTTC.

The chain combines TRBV19 with TRBJ1-2; possible D gene TRBD1, 5 bases. The CDR3 runs 12 residues. Germline CDR1 reads LNHDA; CDR2 reads SQIVND (reference sequence). V dropped 10 bases and J dropped 7 bases, with 16 bases sitting between them. CDR3 sequence reads: CATLREAVGYTF. The CDR3 DNA reads TGTGCCACCCTCAGGGAGGCGGTTGGCTACACCTTC. Drawing the rest from reference TRBV19 and TRBJ1-2, the complete variable domain is DGGITQSPKYLFRKEGQNVTLSCEQNLNHDAMYWYRQDPGQGLRLIYYSQIVNDFQKGDIAEGYSVSREKKESFPLTVTSAQKNPTAFYLCATLREAVGYTFGSGTRLTVV.